This T cell receptor (beta chain) appears in the sequencing data of a study of T cells in Graves' hyperthyroidism and ophthalmopathy. General observations from the study: Median prediction lead before ophthalmopathy onset was about 6.7 months with the model. Clonotypes that were expanded in thyroid above 0.001 mostly appeared in blood too.

Diagnoses were made from clinical symptoms, serum measures (thyroxine and TRAb), thyroid ultrasound and orbital computed tomography. The CDR3 length is 14 residues. Germline V lookup: CDR1 SGHAT, CDR2 FQNNGV. V lost 1 base and J 2 bases, leaving 8 bases between the germline ends. The TCR beta CDR3 regions underwent amplification using RNA transcripts as the source. The primer set for the first-round RT-PCR of the TCR CDR3 was HTBI. TCRdb re-derived calls from the multiplex PCR reads in MiXCR, one entry per CDR3 protein. In the table there are about 570,000 distinct CDR3 sequences, 35% to 55% of which are singletons. This clonotype was detected only a few times. Its antigen is as yet unknown.

The sequence derives from an adult woman with Graves' disease, either hyperthyroidism or ophthalmopathy (not recorded which). The gene calls are TRBV11-2 and TRBJ2-5, with unresolved D. The sample comprised peripheral blood or thyroid tissue (not recorded which). CDR3 residues: CASSLGASQETQYF. In nucleotides, the CDR3 is TGTGCCAGCAGCTTAGGGGCCTCACAAGAGACCCAGTACTTC.